Following are 6 T cell receptor beta chains from one sample sequenced in a study of naive and memory T cell subsets (dated by TCRdb to between 2016 and 2019). The protocol used for the library was 5' RACE. These reads were obtained on an Illumina MiSeq. The ligated cDNA was amplified in four rounds of PCR with nested alpha and beta constant region primers together with the SP2 primer. The public reads were reprocessed in TCRdb via fastp at Q25 and MiXCR, keeping in-frame beta chains. Entries that share a CDR3 protein sequence are merged under the most common genes and DNA. This sample gives about 62,000 distinct CDR3 sequences in total; less than 10% of them show up just once. The top ten clonotypes cover roughly 21% of the sample. Using 3' ligation of a UMI-containing oligonucleotide to TCR cDNA, the study laid out a robust and sensitive protocol to amplify, sequence and analyze TCRs. Receptors were obtained from a female donor in good health.

Ten or more counts support this clonotype. CDR3 amino acids: CASSHRLAGSNTGELFF. The CDR3 DNA reads as TGTGCCAGCAGCCACAGACTAGCGGGGTCGAACACCGGGGAGCTGTTTTTT. This chain links TRBV9 with TRBJ2-2; the match to TRBD2 covers 11 bases. The CDR3 runs to 17 residues. Germline trimming cut 4 bases from V and 0 bases from J; bases unmatched to any gene: 5. The V gene's germline CDR1 is SGDLS and CDR2 YYNGEE.

This chain joins TRBV20-1 and TRBJ2-3; D not certain. The germline V gene encodes CDR1 DFQATT and CDR2 SNEGSKA (reference sequence). The CDR3 runs 12 residues. Between the trimmed V and J ends, which lost 3 bases and 4 bases, there was a span of 8 bases. The chain's CDR3 is CSARIPADTQYF. The CDR3, as DNA: TGCAGTGCTAGGATCCCCGCAGATACGCAGTATTTT.

The V gene is TRBV27, the J gene TRBJ1-6; D is uncertain. Trimming removed 5 bases at V and 7 bases at J, with 6 bases between. The CDR3 is made up of 12 amino acids. The germline V gene has CDR1 MNHEY and CDR2 SMNVEV (reference sequence). CDR3 coding DNA: TGTGCCAGCAGTCCGCAGAATTCACCCCTCCACTTT. Its protein is CASSPQNSPLHF.

The V and J genes are TRBV7-8 and TRBJ2-7; TRBD1 matches at 9 bases. V was pared by 4 bases and J by 3 bases, with 7 bases of the junction left unmatched. Germline CDR1 and CDR2: SGHVS and FQNEAQ. The CDR3 totals 15 residues. CDR3 residues: CASSSRWGQGYEQYF. CDR3 nucleotide sequence: TGTGCCAGCAGCTCCAGGTGGGGACAGGGCTACGAGCAGTACTTC.

This clonotype was seen more than once but under ten times. The chain joins TRBV29-1 to TRBJ2-3; 11 nucleotides agree with TRBD1. V was clipped by 3 bases and J by 3 bases; unmatched bases: 11. Germline lookup yields CDR1 SQVTM and CDR2 ANQGSEA. The length of the CDR3 is 17 residues. CDR3 protein: CSVDSRRTGGGTDTQYF. The CDR3 bases are TGCAGCGTTGATAGTCGCCGGACAGGGGGCGGAACAGATACGCAGTATTTT.

This clonotype was counted ten times or more. The rearrangement joins TRBV6-6 to TRBJ2-3; D is possibly TRBD2 (5 bases). The CDR3 runs to 17 residues. V was shortened by 2 bases and J by 0 bases, with 15 bases between the two germline ends. Germline V gene lookup returns CDR1 MNHNY and CDR2 SVGAGI (reference sequence). CDR3: CASSYALAAISTDTQYF. CDR3 nucleotide sequence: TGTGCCAGCAGTTACGCTCTAGCAGCCATAAGCACAGATACGCAGTATTTT.